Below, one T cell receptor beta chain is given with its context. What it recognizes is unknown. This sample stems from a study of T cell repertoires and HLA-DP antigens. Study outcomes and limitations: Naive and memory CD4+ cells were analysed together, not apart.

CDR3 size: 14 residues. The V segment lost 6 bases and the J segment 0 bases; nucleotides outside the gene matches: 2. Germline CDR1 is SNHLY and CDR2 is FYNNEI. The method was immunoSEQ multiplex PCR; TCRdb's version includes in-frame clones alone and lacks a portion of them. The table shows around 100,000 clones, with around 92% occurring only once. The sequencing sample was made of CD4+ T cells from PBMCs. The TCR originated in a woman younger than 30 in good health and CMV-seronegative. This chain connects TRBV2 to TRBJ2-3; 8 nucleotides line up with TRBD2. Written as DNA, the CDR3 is TGTGCCAGCAGAATAGCGGGGAGCACAGATACGCAGTATTTT. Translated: CASRIAGSTDTQYF.